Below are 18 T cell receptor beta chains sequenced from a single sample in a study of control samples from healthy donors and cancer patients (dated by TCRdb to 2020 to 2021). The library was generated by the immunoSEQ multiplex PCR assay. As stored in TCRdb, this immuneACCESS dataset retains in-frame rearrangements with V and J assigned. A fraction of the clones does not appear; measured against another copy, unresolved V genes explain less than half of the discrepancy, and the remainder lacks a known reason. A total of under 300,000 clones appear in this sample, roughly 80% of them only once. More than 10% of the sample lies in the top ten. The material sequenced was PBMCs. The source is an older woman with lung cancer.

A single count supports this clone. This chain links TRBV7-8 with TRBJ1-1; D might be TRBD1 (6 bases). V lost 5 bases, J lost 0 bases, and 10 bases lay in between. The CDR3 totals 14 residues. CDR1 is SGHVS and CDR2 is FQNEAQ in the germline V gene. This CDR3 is CASSRTELNTEAFF. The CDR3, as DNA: TGTGCCAGCAGCCGGACAGAATTGAACACTGAAGCTTTCTTT.

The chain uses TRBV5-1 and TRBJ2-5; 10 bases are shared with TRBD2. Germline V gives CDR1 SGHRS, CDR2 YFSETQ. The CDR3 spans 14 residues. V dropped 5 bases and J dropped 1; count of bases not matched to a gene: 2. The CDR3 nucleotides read TGCGCCAGCAGAGGGACTAGCGTCCAAGAGACCCAGTACTTC. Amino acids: CASRGTSVQETQYF.

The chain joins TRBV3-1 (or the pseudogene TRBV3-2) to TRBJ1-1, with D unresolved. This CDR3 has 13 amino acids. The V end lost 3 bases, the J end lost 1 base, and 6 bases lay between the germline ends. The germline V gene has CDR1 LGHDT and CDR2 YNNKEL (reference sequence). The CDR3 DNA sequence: TGTGCCAGCAGCCACACAGAGAACACTGAAGCTTTCTTT. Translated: CASSHTENTEAFF.

The DNA of the CDR3 is TGTGCCAGCAGCTCCCAACTAGCGGGAGGGTATGAGCAGTTCTTC. It translates to CASSSQLAGGYEQFF. J is TRBJ2-1 and V is TRBV6-5, with TRBD2 matching 13 bases. The CDR3 has 15 residues. From germline, CDR1 is MNHEY and CDR2 SVGAGI. Unmatched junction bases numbered 7, after V lost 6 bases and J lost 8 bases.

DNA for the CDR3: TGTGCCAGCATGCAAAGGGTCGCAGGAAATAACACAGATACGCAGTATTTT. This codes for CASMQRVAGNNTDTQYF. The genes are TRBV21-1 and TRBJ2-3. TRBV21-1 is a pseudogene. CDR3 length: 17 residues.

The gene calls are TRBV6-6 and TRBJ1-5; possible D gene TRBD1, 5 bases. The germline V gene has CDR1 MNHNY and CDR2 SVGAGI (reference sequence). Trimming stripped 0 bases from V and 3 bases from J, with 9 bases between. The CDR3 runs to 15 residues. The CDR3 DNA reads TGTGCCAGCAGTTACTCGGGACCGGACAATCAGCCCCAGCATTTT. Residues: CASSYSGPDNQPQHF.

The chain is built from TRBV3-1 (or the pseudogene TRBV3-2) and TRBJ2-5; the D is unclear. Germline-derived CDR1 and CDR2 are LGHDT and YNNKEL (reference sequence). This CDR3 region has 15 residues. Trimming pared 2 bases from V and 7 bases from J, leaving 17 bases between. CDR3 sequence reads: CASSQPPRTSGTQYF. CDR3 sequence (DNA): TGTGCCAGCAGCCAACCCCCGCGGACCTCAGGGACCCAGTACTTC.

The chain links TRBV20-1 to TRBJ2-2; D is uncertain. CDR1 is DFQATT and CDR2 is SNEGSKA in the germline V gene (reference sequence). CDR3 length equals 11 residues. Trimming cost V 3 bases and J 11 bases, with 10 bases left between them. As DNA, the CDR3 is TGCAGTGCTAGTCGTGGGGTCGAGCTGTTTTTT. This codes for CSASRGVELFF.

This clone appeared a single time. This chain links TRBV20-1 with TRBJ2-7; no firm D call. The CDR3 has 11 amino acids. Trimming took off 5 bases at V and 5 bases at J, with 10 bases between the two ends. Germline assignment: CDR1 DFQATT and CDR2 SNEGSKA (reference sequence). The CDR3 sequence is CSASLEHEQYF. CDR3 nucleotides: TGCAGTGCTTCCTTGGAGCACGAGCAGTACTTC.

DNA of the CDR3: TGTGCCAGCAGCTTAGCCCAGTACTCCTACGAGCAGTACTTC. This translates into CASSLAQYSYEQYF. This chain uses TRBV7-2 with TRBJ2-7; D gene unclear. The V end was cut by 0 bases, the J end by 0 bases, with 6 bases between. The germline V gene encodes CDR1 SGHTA and CDR2 FQGNSA. CDR3 size: 14 residues.

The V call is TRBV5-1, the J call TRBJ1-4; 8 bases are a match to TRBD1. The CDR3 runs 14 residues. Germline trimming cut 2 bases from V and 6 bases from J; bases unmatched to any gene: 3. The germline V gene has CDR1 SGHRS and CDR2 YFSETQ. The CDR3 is CASSLGQGDEKLFF. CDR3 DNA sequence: TGCGCCAGCAGCTTAGGACAGGGAGATGAAAAACTGTTTTTT.

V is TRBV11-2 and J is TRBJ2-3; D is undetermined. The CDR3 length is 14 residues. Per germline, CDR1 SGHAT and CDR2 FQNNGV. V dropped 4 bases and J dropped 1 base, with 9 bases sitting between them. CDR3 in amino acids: CASSWAGGTDTQYF. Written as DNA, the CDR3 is TGTGCCAGCAGCTGGGCCGGCGGCACAGATACGCAGTATTTT.

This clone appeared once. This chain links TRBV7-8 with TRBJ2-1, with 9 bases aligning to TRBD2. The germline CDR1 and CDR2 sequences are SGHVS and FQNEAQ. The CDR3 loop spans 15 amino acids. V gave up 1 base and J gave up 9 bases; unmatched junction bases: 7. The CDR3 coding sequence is TGTGCCAGCAGCTTAGGGCGGGGACTAGCCTTTGAGCAGTTCTTC. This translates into CASSLGRGLAFEQFF.

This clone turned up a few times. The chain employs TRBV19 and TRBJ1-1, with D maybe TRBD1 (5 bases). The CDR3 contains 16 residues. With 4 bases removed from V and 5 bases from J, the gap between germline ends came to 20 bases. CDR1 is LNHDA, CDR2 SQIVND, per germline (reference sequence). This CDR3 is CASSTLGTLGVTEAFF. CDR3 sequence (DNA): TGTGCCAGTAGTACCCTCGGGACGCTTGGGGTAACTGAAGCTTTCTTT.

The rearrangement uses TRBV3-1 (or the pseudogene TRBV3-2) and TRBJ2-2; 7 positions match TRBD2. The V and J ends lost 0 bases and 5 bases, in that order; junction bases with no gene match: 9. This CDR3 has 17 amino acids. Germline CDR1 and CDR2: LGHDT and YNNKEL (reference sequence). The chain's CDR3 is CASSQDRREMGTGELFF. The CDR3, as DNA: TGTGCCAGCAGCCAAGATAGGCGGGAGATGGGAACCGGGGAGCTGTTTTTT.

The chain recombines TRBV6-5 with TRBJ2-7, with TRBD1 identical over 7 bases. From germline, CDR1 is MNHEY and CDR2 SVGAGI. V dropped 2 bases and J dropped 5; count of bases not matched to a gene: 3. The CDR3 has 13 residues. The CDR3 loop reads CASSYRTGDEQYF. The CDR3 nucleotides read TGTGCCAGCAGTTACCGTACAGGGGACGAGCAGTACTTC.

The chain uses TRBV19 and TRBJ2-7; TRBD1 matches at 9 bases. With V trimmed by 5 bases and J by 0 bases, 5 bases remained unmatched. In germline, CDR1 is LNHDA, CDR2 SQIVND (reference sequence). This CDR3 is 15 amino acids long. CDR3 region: CASSSRGQGSYEQYF. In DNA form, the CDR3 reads TGTGCCAGTAGTTCCCGGGGACAGGGCTCCTACGAGCAGTACTTC. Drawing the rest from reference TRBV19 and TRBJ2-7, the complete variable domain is DGGITQSPKYLFRKEGQNVTLSCEQNLNHDAMYWYRQDPGQGLRLIYYSQIVNDFQKGDIAEGYSVSREKKESFPLTVTSAQKNPTAFYLCASSSRGQGSYEQYFGPGTRLTVT.

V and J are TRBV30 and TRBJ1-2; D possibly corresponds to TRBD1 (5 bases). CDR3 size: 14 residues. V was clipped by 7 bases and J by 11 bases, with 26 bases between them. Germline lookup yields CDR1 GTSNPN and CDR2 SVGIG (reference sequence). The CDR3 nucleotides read TGTGCCTCCGCTTGGGGCAGGCGTCCTTCATTGTACACCTTC. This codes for CASAWGRRPSLYTF.